The 8 T cell receptor beta chains in this list originate from one sample, sequenced in a study of CD8+CD57+ T cells in acquired aplastic anemia. By flow cytometry, patients selected for sequencing had shown an expansion of CD8+CD57+ cells. Template material for TCR beta VDJ and CDR3 profiling consisted of genomic DNA. TCRdb re-analysed the reads in MiXCR, keeping a single row per CDR3 protein. The sample yields hundreds of thousands of distinct CDR3 sequences, under 40% seen once. The sequenced sample was sorted CD4+, CD8+, or CD8+CD57+ T cells (not recorded which) from PBMCs. These TCRs come from a human donor with aplastic anemia.

The chain combines TRBV29-1 with TRBJ2-1; D tentatively fits TRBD1 or TRBD2 (5 bases each). CDR1 and CDR2 from the germline V gene are SQVTM and ANQGSEA. CDR3 size: 13 residues. V was shortened by 7 bases and J by 4 bases, with 14 bases between the two germline ends. The CDR3 coding sequence is TGCAGCGCGAAACGGGACGTATACAATGAGCAGTTCTTC. It is translated as CSAKRDVYNEQFF.

CDR3 bases: TGTGCCAGTAGTGACCGCGGGACAGGGGACGAGACCCAGTACTTC. Translated: CASSDRGTGDETQYF. The rearrangement uses TRBV19 and TRBJ2-5; 10 nucleotides agree with TRBD1. Germline values: CDR1 LNHDA, CDR2 SQIVND (reference sequence). The CDR3 consists of 15 residues. V gave up 5 bases and J gave up 5 bases; unmatched junction bases: 8.

This clonotype was found many times. J is TRBJ2-5 and V is TRBV7-2; 10 bases are shared with TRBD2. CDR1 is SGHTA, CDR2 FQGNSA, per germline. The CDR3 sequence is 14 residues long. V was pared by 5 bases and J by 1 base, with 1 base of the junction left unmatched. The CDR3 DNA reads TGTGCCAGCAGCAGGACTAGCGGCCAAGAGACCCAGTACTTC. This sequence encodes CASSRTSGQETQYF.

The chain carries TRBV7-2 and TRBJ1-1; D gene ambiguous. V dropped 4 bases and J dropped 5 bases, with 14 bases sitting between them. CDR1 and CDR2 from the germline V gene are SGHTA and FQGNSA. The CDR3 loop spans 14 amino acids. CDR3 sequence (DNA): TGTGCCAGCAGCTCCACGGGTTCCAGAACTGAAGCTTTCTTT. It translates to CASSSTGSRTEAFF.

The V and J genes are TRBV5-4 and TRBJ1-5, with D perhaps TRBD1 (6 bases). V was clipped by 0 bases and J by 1 base, with 8 bases between them. Germline lookup yields CDR1 SGHNT and CDR2 YYREEE (reference sequence). This CDR3 spans 15 amino acids. The CDR3 DNA reads as TGTGCCAGCAGCTTGGATGGGGGCAGCAATCAGCCCCAGCATTTT. This sequence encodes CASSLDGGSNQPQHF.

The rearrangement uses TRBV2 and TRBJ1-5; D not resolved. The CDR3 loop spans 14 amino acids. The ends were cut back, 7 bases at V and 2 bases at J, with 12 bases in the middle. CDR1 is SNHLY and CDR2 is FYNNEI in the germline V gene. In DNA form, the CDR3 reads TGTGCCAGCACTCTGGAGTCGGGCAATCAGCCCCAGCATTTT. Protein: CASTLESGNQPQHF.

At least ten counts were recorded for this clonotype. The chain uses TRBV5-1 and TRBJ1-2; no clear D gene. The V end lost 2 bases, the J end lost 4 bases, and 9 bases lay between the germline ends. There are 13 residues in the CDR3. The germline V gene encodes CDR1 SGHRS and CDR2 YFSETQ. The CDR3 bases are TGCGCCAGCAGCTTCGGAGGAGCCTATGGCTACACCTTC. Translation gives CASSFGGAYGYTF. Based on the CDR3 plus reference TRBV5-1 and TRBJ1-2, the full variable domain is KAGVTQTPRYLIKTRGQQVTLSCSPISGHRSVSWYQQTPGQGLQFLFEYFSETQRNKGNFPGRFSGRQFSNSRSEMNVSTLELGDSALYLCASSFGGAYGYTFGSGTRLTVV.

This clonotype has only a few counts. The chain uses TRBV7-6 and TRBJ2-2; 8 nucleotides agree with TRBD2. Germline lookup yields CDR1 SGHVS and CDR2 FNYEAQ. This CDR3 has 17 amino acids. Trimming cost V 4 bases and J 4 bases; bases outside gene matches: 11. Here the CDR3 reads CASSSTPGGPSTGELFF. The CDR3 DNA reads TGTGCCAGCAGCTCGACCCCGGGGGGGCCGAGCACCGGGGAGCTGTTTTTT.